This T cell receptor beta chain emerged from a study of T cell responses to AZD1222 COVID-19 vaccine. Of note for this clone: Antigen: not known.

CDR3 length equals 14 residues. Trimming removed 5 bases from V and 1 base from J; junction bases left unmatched: 6. The germline CDR1 and CDR2 sequences are SGHKS and YYEKEE (reference sequence). Study-level points and caveats: Two doses of AZD1222 preceded a rise in Spike-specific TCR breadth and depth.

Measured with immunoSEQ multiplex PCR; TCRdb has only the in-frame clones, and not every one. The top ten clones hold roughly 6.9% of a sample with about 160,000 clones, 85% to 90% of them seen once. The V gene is TRBV5-5, the J gene TRBJ2-7; 7 bases line up with TRBD1. Here the sequenced sample was peripheral blood, taken on day 0 of AZD1222 vaccination. The receptor's source is an adult in good health. In DNA form, the CDR3 reads TGTGCCAGCAGTTTCCCGGGACAGTCCTACGAGCAGTACTTC. Translated, it gives CASSFPGQSYEQYF.